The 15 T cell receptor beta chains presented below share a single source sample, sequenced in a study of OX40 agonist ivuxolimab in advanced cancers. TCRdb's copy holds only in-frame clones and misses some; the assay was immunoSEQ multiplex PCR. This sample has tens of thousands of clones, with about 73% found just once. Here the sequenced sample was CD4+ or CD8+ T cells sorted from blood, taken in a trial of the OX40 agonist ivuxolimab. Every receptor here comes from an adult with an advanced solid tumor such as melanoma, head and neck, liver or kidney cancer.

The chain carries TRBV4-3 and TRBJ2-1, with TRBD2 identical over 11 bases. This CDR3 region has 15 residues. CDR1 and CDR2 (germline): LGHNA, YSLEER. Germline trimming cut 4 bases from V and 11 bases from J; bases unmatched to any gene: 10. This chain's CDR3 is CASSPLGLAVQKQFF. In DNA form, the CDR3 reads TGCGCCAGCAGCCCCTTGGGACTAGCGGTGCAGAAGCAGTTCTTC.

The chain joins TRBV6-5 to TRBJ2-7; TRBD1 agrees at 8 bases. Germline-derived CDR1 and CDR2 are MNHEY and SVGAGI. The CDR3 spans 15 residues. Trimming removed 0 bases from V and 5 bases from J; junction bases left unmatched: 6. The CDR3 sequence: CASSYSAGGGNEQYF. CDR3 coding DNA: TGTGCCAGCAGTTACTCGGCAGGGGGCGGCAACGAGCAGTACTTC.

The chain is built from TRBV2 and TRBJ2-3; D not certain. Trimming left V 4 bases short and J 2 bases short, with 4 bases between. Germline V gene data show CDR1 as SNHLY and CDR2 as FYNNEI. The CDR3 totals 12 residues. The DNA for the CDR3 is TGTGCCAGCAGTGGGGACACAGATACGCAGTATTTT. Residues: CASSGDTDTQYF. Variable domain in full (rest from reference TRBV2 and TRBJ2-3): EPEVTQTPSHQVTQMGQEVILRCVPISNHLYFYWYRQILGQKVEFLVSFYNNEISEKSEIFDDQFSVERPDGSNFTLKIRSTKLEDSAMYFCASSGDTDTQYFGPGTRLTVL.

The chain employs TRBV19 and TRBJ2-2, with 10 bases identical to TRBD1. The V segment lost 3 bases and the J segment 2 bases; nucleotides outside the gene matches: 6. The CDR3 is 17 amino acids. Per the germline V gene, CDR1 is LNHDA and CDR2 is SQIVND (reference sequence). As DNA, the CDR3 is TGTGCCAGTAGTATCTCGACAGGGGGCTCTAACACCGGGGAGCTGTTTTTT. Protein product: CASSISTGGSNTGELFF.

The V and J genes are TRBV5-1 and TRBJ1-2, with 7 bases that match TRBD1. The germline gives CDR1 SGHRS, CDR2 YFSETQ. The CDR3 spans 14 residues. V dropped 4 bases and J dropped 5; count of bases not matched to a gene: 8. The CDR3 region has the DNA TGCGCCAGCAGCACCTTACAGGGGTTGTATGGCTACACCTTC. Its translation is CASSTLQGLYGYTF.

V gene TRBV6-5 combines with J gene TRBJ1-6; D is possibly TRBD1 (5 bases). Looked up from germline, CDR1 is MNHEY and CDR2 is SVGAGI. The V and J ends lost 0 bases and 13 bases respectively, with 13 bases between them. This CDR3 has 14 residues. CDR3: CASSYSTDLGPLHF. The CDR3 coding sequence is TGTGCCAGCAGTTACTCGACAGACTTGGGGCCCCTCCACTTT.

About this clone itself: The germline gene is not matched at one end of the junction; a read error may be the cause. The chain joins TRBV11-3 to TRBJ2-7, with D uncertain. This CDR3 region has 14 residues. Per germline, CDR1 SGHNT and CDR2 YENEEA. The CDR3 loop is CAGSRADGSYEQYF. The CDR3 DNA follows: TGTGCCGGCAGCCGCGCCGACGGTTCCTACGAGCAGTACTTC.

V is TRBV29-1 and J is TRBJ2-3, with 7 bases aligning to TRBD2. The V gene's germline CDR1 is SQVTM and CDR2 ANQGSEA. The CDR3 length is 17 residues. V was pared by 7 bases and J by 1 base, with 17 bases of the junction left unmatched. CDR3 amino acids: CSGSAGAVGGRTDTQYF. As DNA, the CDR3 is TGCAGCGGGTCTGCAGGTGCGGTGGGAGGGCGCACAGATACGCAGTATTTT.

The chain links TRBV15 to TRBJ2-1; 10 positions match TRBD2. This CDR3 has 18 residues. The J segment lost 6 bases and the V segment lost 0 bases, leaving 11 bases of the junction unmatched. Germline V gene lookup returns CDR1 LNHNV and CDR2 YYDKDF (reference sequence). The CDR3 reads CATSRDLARLAGVNEQFF. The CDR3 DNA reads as TGTGCCACCAGCAGAGATTTAGCTAGGCTAGCGGGAGTCAATGAGCAGTTCTTC.

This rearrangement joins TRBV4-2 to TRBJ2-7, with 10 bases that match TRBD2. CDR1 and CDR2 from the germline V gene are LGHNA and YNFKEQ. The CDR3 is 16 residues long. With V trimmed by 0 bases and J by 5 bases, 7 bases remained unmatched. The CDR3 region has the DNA TGTGCCAGCAGCCAAGAACTAGCGGGACCCTTCGACGAGCAGTACTTC. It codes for CASSQELAGPFDEQYF.

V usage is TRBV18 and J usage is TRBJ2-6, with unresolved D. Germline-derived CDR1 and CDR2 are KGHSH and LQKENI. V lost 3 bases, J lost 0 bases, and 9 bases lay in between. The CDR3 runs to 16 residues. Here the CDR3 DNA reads TGTGCCAGCTCACCCGTACAGAGCTCTGGGGCCAACGTCCTGACTTTC. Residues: CASSPVQSSGANVLTF.

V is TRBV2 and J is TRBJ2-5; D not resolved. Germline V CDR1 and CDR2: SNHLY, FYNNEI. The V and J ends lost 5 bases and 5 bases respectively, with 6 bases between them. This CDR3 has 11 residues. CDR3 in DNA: TGTGCCAGCAGTTCCCGGGAGACCCAGTACTTC. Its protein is CASSSRETQYF.

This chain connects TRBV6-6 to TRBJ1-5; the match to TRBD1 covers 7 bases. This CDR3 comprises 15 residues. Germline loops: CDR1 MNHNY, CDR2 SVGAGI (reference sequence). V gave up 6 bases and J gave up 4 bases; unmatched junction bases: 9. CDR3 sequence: CASSLTGRANQPQHF. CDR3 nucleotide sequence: TGTGCCAGCAGCCTGACAGGGAGGGCTAATCAGCCCCAGCATTTT.

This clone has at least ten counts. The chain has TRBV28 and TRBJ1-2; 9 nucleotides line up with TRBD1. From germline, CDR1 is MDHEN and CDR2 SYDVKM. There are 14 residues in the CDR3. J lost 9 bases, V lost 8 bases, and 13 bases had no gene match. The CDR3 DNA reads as TGTGCCAGCGGCCTTCGGGACAGGGAGATAAGCTACACCTTC. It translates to CASGLRDREISYTF.

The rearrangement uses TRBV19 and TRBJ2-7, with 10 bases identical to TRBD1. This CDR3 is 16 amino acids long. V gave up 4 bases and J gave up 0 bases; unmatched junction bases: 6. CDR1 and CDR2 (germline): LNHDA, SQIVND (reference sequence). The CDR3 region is CASSNPGQGVSYEQYF. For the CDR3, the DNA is TGTGCCAGTAGTAACCCCGGACAGGGGGTCTCCTACGAGCAGTACTTC.